These T cell receptor beta chains were read from a single sample in a study of CD8+CD57+ T cells in acquired aplastic anemia. TCRdb recomputed calls from the reads with MiXCR, one row per CDR3 protein. Of some 190,000 distinct CDR3 sequences listed, roughly half are singletons. The source material was sorted CD4+, CD8+, or CD8+CD57+ T cells (not recorded which) from PBMCs. The receptors originated from a human donor in good health. Each CDR3 is given with its conserved first and last residue.

v_gene: TRBV7-3; j_gene: TRBJ2-2; CDR3aa: CASSLTGEGELFF
v_gene: TRBV7-2; j_gene: TRBJ2-5; CDR3aa: CASSKSGLAGDF
v_gene: TRBV27; j_gene: TRBJ1-2; CDR3aa: CASSRDRQSGGYTF
v_gene: TRBV3-1; j_gene: TRBJ2-3; CDR3aa: CASSQDLASGADTQYF
v_gene: TRBV6-1; j_gene: TRBJ2-3; CDR3aa: CASSLIRTGGGSDTQYF
v_gene: TRBV27; j_gene: TRBJ2-7; CDR3aa: CASRDRGGPYEQYF
v_gene: TRBV24-1; j_gene: TRBJ2-1; CDR3aa: CATLRTSRYNEQFF
v_gene: TRBV10-2; j_gene: TRBJ2-7; CDR3aa: CASSVPGGDYEQYF
v_gene: TRBV24-1; j_gene: TRBJ2-7; CDR3aa: CATSDLAGYEQYF
v_gene: TRBV2; j_gene: TRBJ1-6; CDR3aa: CASSLTDGGSPLHF
v_gene: TRBV7-8; j_gene: TRBJ2-3; CDR3aa: CASSLTTAGTDTQYF
v_gene: TRBV20-1; j_gene: TRBJ2-5; CDR3aa: CSARELGTAKQETQYF
v_gene: TRBV20-1; j_gene: TRBJ1-6; CDR3aa: CSSRGADSPLHF
v_gene: TRBV5-1; j_gene: TRBJ1-4; CDR3aa: CASSLPTGQADEKLFF
v_gene: TRBV7-6; j_gene: TRBJ2-5; CDR3aa: CASSSRYQETQYF
v_gene: TRBV24-1; j_gene: TRBJ2-1; CDR3aa: CASSDSGTRTYNEQFF
v_gene: TRBV2; j_gene: TRBJ2-7; CDR3aa: CASSASSTYEQYF
v_gene: TRBV7-9; j_gene: TRBJ2-2; CDR3aa: CASRNRGTGELFF
v_gene: TRBV5-4; j_gene: TRBJ2-2; CDR3aa: CASSLGQGSGELFF
v_gene: TRBV2; j_gene: TRBJ1-2; CDR3aa: CASREDRASYTF
v_gene: TRBV5-1; j_gene: TRBJ2-2; CDR3aa: CASSLPRTNTGELFF
v_gene: TRBV15; j_gene: TRBJ1-6; CDR3aa: CATSSLEGANSPLHF
v_gene: TRBV10-3; j_gene: TRBJ2-7; CDR3aa: CASSLRLAGATYEQYF
v_gene: TRBV12-3/TRBV12-4; j_gene: TRBJ2-3; CDR3aa: CASNTLVGADTQYF
v_gene: TRBV28; j_gene: TRBJ2-7; CDR3aa: CASSLFTSGSYERYF
v_gene: TRBV20-1; j_gene: TRBJ1-6; CDR3aa: CSARRGQSTSPLHF
v_gene: TRBV20-1; j_gene: TRBJ1-2; CDR3aa: CSARDTTGGSGYTF
v_gene: TRBV25-1; j_gene: TRBJ2-1; CDR3aa: CASSETDSYNEQFF
v_gene: TRBV20-1; j_gene: TRBJ2-3; CDR3aa: CSAPGQPRTDTQYF
v_gene: TRBV14; j_gene: TRBJ2-3; CDR3aa: CASSQVTRGAQYF
v_gene: TRBV4-2; j_gene: TRBJ2-1; CDR3aa: CASSQDSLAGGPGQFF
v_gene: TRBV24-1; j_gene: TRBJ1-1; CDR3aa: CATSDFLSDEAFF